This entry lists 4 T cell receptor beta chains sequenced from one sample in a study of shared clonotypes between healthy human individuals. Using immunoSEQ multiplex PCR, the repertoire was profiled, and TCRdb retains in-frame clones only, with some absent. The sample records about 1 million clones, roughly 80% being singletons. The sample consisted of memory CD4+ T cells sorted from blood. The subset was: CD45RA-negative fraction. Source of these receptors: a man aged 18 to 35 in good health.

The rearrangement uses TRBV6-6 and TRBJ1-1, with D possibly being TRBD1 (6 bases). The CDR3 totals 13 residues. Germline V gene sequence: CDR1 MNHNY, CDR2 SVGAGI (reference sequence). Trimming pared 5 bases from V and 5 bases from J, leaving 12 bases between. Written as DNA, the CDR3 is TGTGCCAGCAGTGTACAGGGAGGTACTGAAGCTTTCTTT. Protein product: CASSVQGGTEAFF.

The chain recombines TRBV2 with TRBJ1-4; D uncertain. The germline V gene has CDR1 SNHLY and CDR2 FYNNEI. Trimming shortened V by 6 bases and J by 11 bases, and 10 bases separated the two germline ends. This CDR3 region has 11 residues. This CDR3 is CASSPLRKLFF. The CDR3 DNA reads as TGTGCCAGCAGCCCCTTAAGGAAACTGTTTTTT.

V is TRBV5-1 and J is TRBJ2-5, with no clear D. The CDR3 spans 12 residues. The ends were cut back, 4 bases at V and 4 bases at J, with 8 bases in the middle. Germline V gives CDR1 SGHRS, CDR2 YFSETQ. CDR3 sequence (DNA): TGCGCCAGCAGCAACCCTCGAGAGACCCAGTACTTC. This codes for CASSNPRETQYF.

Note on this clone: This same CDR3 is encoded by further DNA sequences in the sample. The chain has TRBV5-4 and TRBJ2-7; D gene unclear. V gave up 1 base and J gave up 1 base, with 9 bases separating them. Looked up from germline, CDR1 is SGHNT and CDR2 is YYREEE (reference sequence). The CDR3 is made up of 14 amino acids. CDR3: CASSLTGSSYEQYF. The CDR3 DNA reads TGTGCCAGCAGCTTGACCGGATCATCCTACGAGCAGTACTTC.